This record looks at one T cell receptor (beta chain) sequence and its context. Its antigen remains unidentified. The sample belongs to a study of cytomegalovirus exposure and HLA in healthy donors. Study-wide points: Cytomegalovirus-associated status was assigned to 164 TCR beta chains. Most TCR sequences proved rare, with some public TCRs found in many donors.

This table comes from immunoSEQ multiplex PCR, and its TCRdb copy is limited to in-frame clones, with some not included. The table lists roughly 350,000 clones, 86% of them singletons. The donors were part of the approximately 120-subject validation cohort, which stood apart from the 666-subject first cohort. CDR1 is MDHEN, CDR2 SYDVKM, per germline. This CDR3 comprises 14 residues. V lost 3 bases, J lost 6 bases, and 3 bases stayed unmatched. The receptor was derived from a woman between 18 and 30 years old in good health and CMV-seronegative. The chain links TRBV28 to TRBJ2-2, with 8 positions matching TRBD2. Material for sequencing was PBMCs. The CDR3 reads CASSFSGTAGELFF. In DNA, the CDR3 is TGTGCCAGCAGTTTTAGCGGGACCGCCGGGGAGCTGTTTTTT.